This T cell receptor (beta chain) came from a study of tissue T cells after allogeneic stem cell transplantation. By share of the sample, this clone is medium-sized. Here the gene names and germline are mouse. Read data end 1 residue before the CDR3 end; the end is taken from the germline J gene. Time point of the sample: mouse harvest day 14 after allogeneic transplant. Tail vein injection delivered 10^7 T-cell-depleted bone marrow cells and 10^6 splenic CD5+ T cells. The ends were cut back, 2 bases at V and 4 bases at J, with 3 bases in the middle. CDR3 size: 12 residues. Per the germline V gene, CDR1 is LGHNA and CDR2 is YSYQKL. Sequencing used immunoSEQ multiplex PCR; TCRdb keeps in-frame clones, though not all of them. The data hold approximately 3,600 clones, with around half observed a single time.

V usage is TRBV2 and J usage is TRBJ1-3; the D is unclear. The sequence came from a female BALB/c mouse given C57BL/6 T cells with graft-versus-host disease after an allogeneic hematopoietic cell transplant. The sequenced sample consisted of gut tissue. CDR3 loop: CASSQQGNTLYF. CDR3 DNA, as far as it was read: TGTGCCAGCAGCCAACAGGGAAATACGCTCTAT.